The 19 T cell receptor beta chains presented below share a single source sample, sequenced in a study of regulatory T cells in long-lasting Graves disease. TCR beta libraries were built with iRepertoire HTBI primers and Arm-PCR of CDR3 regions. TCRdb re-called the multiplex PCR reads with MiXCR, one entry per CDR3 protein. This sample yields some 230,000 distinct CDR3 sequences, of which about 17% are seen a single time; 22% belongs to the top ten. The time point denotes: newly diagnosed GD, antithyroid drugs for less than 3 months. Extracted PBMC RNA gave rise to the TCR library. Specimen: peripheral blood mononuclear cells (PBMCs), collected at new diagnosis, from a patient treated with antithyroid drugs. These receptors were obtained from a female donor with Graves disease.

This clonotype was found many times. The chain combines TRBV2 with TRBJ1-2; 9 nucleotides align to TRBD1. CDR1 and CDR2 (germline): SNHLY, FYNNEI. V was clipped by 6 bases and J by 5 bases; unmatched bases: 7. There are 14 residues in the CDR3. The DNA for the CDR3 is TGTGCCAGCAGCCCCGGGACAGGGAGATATGGCTACACCTTC. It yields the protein CASSPGTGRYGYTF.

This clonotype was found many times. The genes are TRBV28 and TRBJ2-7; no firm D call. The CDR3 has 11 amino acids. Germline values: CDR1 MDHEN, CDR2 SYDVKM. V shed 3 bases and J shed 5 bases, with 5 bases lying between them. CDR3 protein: CASSFLDEQYF. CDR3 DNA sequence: TGTGCCAGCAGTTTCCTTGACGAGCAGTACTTC.

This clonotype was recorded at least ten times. The CDR3 DNA follows: TGTGCCAGCACCCGGTTGGCGGGCTACGAGCAGTACTTC. Its protein is CASTRLAGYEQYF. J is TRBJ2-7 and V is TRBV6-2 or TRBV6-3, with a weak D call TRBD2 (5 bases). The V and J ends lost 7 bases and 3 bases respectively, with 13 bases between them. Per germline, CDR1 MNHEY and CDR2 SVGEGT. This CDR3 has 13 amino acids.

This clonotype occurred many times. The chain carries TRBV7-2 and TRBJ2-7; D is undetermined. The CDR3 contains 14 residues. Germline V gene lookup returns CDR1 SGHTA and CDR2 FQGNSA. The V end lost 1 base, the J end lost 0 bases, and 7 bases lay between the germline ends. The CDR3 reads CASSLGGPSYEQYF. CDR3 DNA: TGTGCCAGCAGCTTAGGGGGTCCCTCCTACGAGCAGTACTTC.

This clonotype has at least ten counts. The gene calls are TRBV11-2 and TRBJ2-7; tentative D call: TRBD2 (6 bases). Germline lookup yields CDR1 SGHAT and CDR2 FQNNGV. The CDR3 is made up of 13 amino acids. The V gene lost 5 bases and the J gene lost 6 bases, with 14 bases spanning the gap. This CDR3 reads CASSGGTRGEQYF. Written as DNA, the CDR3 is TGTGCCAGCAGCGGCGGGACCCGGGGCGAGCAGTACTTC.

The CDR3 reads CAISDGAWENYGYTF. Written as DNA, the CDR3 is TGTGCCATCAGTGACGGGGCCTGGGAGAACTATGGCTACACCTTC. This chain uses TRBV10-3 with TRBJ1-2; tentative D call: TRBD1 (5 bases). The germline V and J ends were trimmed by 3 bases and 2 bases, with 13 bases remaining between them. From germline, CDR1 is ENHRY and CDR2 SYGVKD. This CDR3 comprises 15 residues.

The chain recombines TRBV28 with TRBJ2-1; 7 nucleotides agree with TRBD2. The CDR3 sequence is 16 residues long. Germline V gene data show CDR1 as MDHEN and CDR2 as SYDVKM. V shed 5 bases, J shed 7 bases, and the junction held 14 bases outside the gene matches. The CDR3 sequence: CASSPAGGSGMNEQFF. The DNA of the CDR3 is TGTGCCAGCAGTCCAGCCGGGGGGAGCGGGATGAATGAGCAGTTCTTC.

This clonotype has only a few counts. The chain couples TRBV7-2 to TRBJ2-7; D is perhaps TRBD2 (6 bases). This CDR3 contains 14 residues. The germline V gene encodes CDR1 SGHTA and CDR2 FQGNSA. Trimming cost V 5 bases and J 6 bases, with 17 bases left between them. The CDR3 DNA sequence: TGTGCCAGCAGCCCCCATGGGTGGGAGGTCGAGCAGTACTTC. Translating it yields CASSPHGWEVEQYF. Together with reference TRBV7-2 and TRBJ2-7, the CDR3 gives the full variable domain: GAGVSQSPSNKVTEKGKDVELRCDPISGHTALYWYRQSLGQGLEFLIYFQGNSAPDKSGLPSDRFSAERTGGSVSTLTIQRTQQEDSAVYLCASSPHGWEVEQYFGPGTRLTVT.

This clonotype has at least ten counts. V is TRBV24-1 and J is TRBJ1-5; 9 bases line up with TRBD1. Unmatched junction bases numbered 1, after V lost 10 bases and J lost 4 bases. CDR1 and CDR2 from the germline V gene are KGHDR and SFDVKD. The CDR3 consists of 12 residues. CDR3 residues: CATGTGNQPQHF. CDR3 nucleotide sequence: TGTGCCACAGGGACAGGGAATCAGCCCCAGCATTTT.

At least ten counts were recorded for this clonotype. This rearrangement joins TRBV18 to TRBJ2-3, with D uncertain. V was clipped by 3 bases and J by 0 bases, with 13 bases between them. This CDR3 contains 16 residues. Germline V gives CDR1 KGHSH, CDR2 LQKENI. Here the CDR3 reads CASSPSRLGSTDTQYF. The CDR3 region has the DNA TGTGCCAGCTCACCTAGTCGGCTTGGTAGCACAGATACGCAGTATTTT.

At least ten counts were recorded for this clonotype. The CDR3 sequence: CASSRNRVGYGYTF. Written as DNA, the CDR3 is TGCGCCAGCAGCCGAAACAGGGTGGGGTATGGCTACACCTTC. The chain links TRBV4-1 to TRBJ1-2, with a weak D call TRBD1 (6 bases). Trimming took off 4 bases at V and 5 bases at J, with 14 bases between the two ends. Germline CDR1 reads MGHRA; CDR2 reads YSYEKL. The CDR3 totals 14 residues.

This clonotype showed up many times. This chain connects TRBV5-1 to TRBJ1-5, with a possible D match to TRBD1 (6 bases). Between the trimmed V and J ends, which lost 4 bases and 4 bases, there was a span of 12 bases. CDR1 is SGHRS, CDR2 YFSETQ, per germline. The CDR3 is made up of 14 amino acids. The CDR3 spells CASSPGERNQPQHF. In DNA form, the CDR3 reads TGCGCCAGCAGCCCAGGGGAAAGGAATCAGCCCCAGCATTTT.

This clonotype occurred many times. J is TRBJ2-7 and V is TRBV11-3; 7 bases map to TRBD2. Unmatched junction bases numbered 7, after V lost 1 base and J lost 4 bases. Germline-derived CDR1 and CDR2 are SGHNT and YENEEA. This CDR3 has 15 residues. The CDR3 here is CASSLGRRGVYEQYF. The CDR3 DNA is TGTGCCAGCAGCTTAGGCCGCCGGGGGGTTTACGAGCAGTACTTC.

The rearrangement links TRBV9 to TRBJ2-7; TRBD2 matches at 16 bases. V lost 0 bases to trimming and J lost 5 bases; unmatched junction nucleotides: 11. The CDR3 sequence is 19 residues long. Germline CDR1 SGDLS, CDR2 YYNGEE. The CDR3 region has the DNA TGTGCCAGCAGCGTAGAGGGGACTAGCGGGAGGGCAGAACACGACGAGCAGTACTTC. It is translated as CASSVEGTSGRAEHDEQYF.

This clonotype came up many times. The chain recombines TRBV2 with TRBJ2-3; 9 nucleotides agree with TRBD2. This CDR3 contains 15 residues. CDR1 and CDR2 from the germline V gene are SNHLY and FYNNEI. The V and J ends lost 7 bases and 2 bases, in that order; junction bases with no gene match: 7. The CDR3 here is CASTPGLAYTDTQYF. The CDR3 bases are TGTGCCAGCACCCCAGGACTAGCGTACACAGATACGCAGTATTTT.

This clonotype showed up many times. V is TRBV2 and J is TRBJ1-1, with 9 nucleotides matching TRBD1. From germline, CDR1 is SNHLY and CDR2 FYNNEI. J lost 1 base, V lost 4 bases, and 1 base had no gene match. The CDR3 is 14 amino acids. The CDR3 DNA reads TGTGCCAGCAGTGCACAGGGGGCGAACACTGAAGCTTTCTTT. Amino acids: CASSAQGANTEAFF.

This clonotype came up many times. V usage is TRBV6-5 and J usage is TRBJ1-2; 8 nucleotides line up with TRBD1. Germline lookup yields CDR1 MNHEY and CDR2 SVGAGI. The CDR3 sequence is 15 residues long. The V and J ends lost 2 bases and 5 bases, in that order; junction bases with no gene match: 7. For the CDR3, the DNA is TGTGCCAGCAGTTACGAGGACAGGGAAGGGTATGGCTACACCTTC. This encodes CASSYEDREGYGYTF.

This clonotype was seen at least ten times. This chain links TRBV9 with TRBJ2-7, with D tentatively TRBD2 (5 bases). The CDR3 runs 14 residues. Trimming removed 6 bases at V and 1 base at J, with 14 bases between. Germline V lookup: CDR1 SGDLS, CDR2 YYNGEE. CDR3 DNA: TGTGCCAGCAACCTCAGCCCGGGGTCCTACGAGCAGTACTTC. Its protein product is CASNLSPGSYEQYF. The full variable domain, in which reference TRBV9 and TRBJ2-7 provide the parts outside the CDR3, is DSGVTQTPKHLITATGQRVTLRCSPRSGDLSVYWYQQSLDQGLQFLIQYYNGEERAKGNILERFSAQQFPDLHSELNLSSLELGDSALYFCASNLSPGSYEQYFGPGTRLTVT.

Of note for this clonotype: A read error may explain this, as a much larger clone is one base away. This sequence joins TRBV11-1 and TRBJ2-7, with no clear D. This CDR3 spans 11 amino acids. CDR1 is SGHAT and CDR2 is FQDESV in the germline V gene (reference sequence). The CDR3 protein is CASSSSRKQHF. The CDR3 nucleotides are TGTGCCAGCAGCTCCTCTAGGAAGCAGCACTTC.